This TCR beta chain was sequenced in a study of technical replicates of blood from a few donors. Method: immunoSEQ multiplex PCR; TCRdb's copy keeps in-frame clones and lacks some. The table includes around 68,000 clones, roughly 89% detected once. Germline V gene lookup returns CDR1 MNHEY and CDR2 SMNVEV (reference sequence). Germline trimming cut 5 bases from V and 10 bases from J; bases unmatched to any gene: 7. The CDR3 contains 15 residues. This chain links TRBV27 with TRBJ2-1, with TRBD2 identical over 14 bases. This TCR was sampled from a human donor in good health. Some clones in this sample may be carry-over from other donors' samples. What was sequenced was T cells isolated from PBMCs. CDR3: CASSPGTSGSLEQFF. CDR3 nucleotide sequence: TGTGCCAGCAGTCCTGGGACTAGCGGGAGTCTGGAGCAGTTCTTC.